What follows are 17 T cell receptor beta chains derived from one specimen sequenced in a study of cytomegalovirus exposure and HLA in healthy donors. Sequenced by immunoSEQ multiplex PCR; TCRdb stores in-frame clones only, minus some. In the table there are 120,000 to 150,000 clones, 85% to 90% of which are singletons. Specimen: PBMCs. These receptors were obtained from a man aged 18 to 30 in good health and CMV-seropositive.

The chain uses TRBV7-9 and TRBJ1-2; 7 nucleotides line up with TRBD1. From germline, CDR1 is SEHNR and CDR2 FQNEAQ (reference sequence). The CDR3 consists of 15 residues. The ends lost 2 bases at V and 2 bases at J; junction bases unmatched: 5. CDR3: CASSLTGTENYGYTF. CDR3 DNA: TGTGCCAGCAGCTTAACCGGGACAGAGAACTATGGCTACACCTTC. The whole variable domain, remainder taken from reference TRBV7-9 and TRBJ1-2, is DTGVSQNPRHKITKRGQNVTFRCDPISEHNRLYWYRQTLGQGPEFLTYFQNEAQLEKSRLLSDRFSAERPKGSFSTLEIQRTEQGDSAMYLCASSLTGTENYGYTFGSGTRLTVV.

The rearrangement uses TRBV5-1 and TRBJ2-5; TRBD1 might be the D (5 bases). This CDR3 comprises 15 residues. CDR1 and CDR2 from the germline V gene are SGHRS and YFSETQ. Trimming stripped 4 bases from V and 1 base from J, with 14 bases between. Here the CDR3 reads CASSTQGALQETQYF. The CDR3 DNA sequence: TGCGCCAGCAGCACCCAGGGTGCCCTCCAAGAGACCCAGTACTTC. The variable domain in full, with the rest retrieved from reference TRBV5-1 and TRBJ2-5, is KAGVTQTPRYLIKTRGQQVTLSCSPISGHRSVSWYQQTPGQGLQFLFEYFSETQRNKGNFPGRFSGRQFSNSRSEMNVSTLELGDSALYLCASSTQGALQETQYFGPGTRLLVL.

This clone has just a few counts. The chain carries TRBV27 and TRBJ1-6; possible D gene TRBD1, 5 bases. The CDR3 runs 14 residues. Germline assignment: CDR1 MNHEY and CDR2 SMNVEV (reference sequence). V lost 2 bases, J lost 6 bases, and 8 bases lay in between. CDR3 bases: TGTGCCAGCAGTTTAGACAGATTTAATTCACCCCTCCACTTT. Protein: CASSLDRFNSPLHF.

This chain's CDR3 is CASSHEAGGPNEQFF. In DNA form, the CDR3 reads TGTGCCAGCAGTCATGAAGCGGGAGGGCCGAATGAGCAGTTCTTC. The J gene is TRBJ2-1, the V gene TRBV6-4; 10 nucleotides align to TRBD2. This CDR3 contains 15 residues. CDR1 is MRHNA, CDR2 SNTAGT, per germline. With 5 bases clipped from V and 7 bases from J, the junction kept 8 bases outside the gene matches.

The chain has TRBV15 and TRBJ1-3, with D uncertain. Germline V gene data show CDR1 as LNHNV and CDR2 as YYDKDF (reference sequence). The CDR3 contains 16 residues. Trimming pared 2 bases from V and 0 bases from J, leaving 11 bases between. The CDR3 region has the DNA TGTGCCACCAGCAGATCAGGCACGTCCTCTGGAAACACCATATATTTT. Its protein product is CATSRSGTSSGNTIYF.

Here the CDR3 DNA reads TGTGCCATCAGTGAGAGGAGCGGAGCGGGCGGGGAGCTGTTTTTT. This gives the protein CAISERSGAGGELFF. The V gene is TRBV10-3, the J gene TRBJ2-2; D is possibly TRBD2 (6 bases). The CDR3 length is 15 residues. CDR1 is ENHRY, CDR2 SYGVKD, per germline. Trimming pared 2 bases from V and 7 bases from J, leaving 14 bases between.

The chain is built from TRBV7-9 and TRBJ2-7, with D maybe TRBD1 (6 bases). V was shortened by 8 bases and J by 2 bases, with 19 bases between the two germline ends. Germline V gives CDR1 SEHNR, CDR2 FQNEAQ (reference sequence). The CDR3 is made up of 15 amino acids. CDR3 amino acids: CASSKHRDTTYEQYF. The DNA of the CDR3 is TGTGCCAGCTCGAAGCATCGGGACACCACCTACGAGCAGTACTTC.

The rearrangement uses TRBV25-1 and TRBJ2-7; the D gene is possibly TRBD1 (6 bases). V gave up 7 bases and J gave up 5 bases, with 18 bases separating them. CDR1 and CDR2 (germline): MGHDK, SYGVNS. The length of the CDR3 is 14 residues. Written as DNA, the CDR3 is TGTGCCAGCACTAAACAGGGCTCCTTTAACGAGCAGTACTTC. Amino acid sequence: CASTKQGSFNEQYF.

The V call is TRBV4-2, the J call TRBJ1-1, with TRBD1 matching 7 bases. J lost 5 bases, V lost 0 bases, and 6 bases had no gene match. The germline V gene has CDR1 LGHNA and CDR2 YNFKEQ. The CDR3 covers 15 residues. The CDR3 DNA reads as TGTGCCAGCAGCCAAGAAAAGGGGGCAGTGACTGAAGCTTTCTTT. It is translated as CASSQEKGAVTEAFF.

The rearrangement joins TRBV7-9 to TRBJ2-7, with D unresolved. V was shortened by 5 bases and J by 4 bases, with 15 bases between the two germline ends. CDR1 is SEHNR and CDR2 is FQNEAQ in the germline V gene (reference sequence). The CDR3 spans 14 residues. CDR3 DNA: TGTGCCAGCAGCCGAGATTGGGCAGAATACGAGCAGTACTTC. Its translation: CASSRDWAEYEQYF. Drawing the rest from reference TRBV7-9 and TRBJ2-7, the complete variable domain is DTGVSQNPRHKITKRGQNVTFRCDPISEHNRLYWYRQTLGQGPEFLTYFQNEAQLEKSRLLSDRFSAERPKGSFSTLEIQRTEQGDSAMYLCASSRDWAEYEQYFGPGTRLTVT.

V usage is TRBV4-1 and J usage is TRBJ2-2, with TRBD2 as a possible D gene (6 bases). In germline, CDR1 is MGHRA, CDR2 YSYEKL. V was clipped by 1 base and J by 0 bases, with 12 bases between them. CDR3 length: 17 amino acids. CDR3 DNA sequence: TGCGCCAGCAGCCAAGTGGTAGCGGTCGCGAACACCGGGGAGCTGTTTTTT. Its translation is CASSQVVAVANTGELFF.

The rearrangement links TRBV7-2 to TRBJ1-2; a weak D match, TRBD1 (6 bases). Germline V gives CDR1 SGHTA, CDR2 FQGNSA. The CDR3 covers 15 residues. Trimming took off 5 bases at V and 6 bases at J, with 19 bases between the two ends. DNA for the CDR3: TGTGCCAGCAGCCCAGGACAGCCCGGGCTTGATGGCTACACCTTC. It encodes CASSPGQPGLDGYTF.

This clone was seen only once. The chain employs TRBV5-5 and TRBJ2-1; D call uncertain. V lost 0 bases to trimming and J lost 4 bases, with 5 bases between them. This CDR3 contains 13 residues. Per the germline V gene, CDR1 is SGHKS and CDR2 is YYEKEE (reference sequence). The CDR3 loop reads CASSLDQYNEQFF. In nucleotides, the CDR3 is TGTGCCAGCAGCTTGGATCAGTACAATGAGCAGTTCTTC. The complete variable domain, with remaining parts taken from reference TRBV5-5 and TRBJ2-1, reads DAGVTQSPTHLIKTRGQQVTLRCSPISGHKSVSWYQQVLGQGPQFIFQYYEKEERGRGNFPDRFSARQFPNYSSELNVNALLLGDSALYLCASSLDQYNEQFFGPGTRLTVL.

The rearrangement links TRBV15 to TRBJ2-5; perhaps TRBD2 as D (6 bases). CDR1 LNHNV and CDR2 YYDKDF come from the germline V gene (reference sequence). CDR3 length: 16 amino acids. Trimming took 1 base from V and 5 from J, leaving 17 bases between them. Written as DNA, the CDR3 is TGTGCCACCAGCAGAGCGCGGGACCCCTGGGGGGAGACCCAGTACTTC. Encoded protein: CATSRARDPWGETQYF.

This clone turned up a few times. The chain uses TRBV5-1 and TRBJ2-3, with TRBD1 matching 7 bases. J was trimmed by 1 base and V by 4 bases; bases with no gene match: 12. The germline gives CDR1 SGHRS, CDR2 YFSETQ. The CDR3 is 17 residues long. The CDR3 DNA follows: TGCGCCAGCAGCACCCGGACAGGCGCCCTTCGCACAGATACGCAGTATTTT. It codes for CASSTRTGALRTDTQYF.

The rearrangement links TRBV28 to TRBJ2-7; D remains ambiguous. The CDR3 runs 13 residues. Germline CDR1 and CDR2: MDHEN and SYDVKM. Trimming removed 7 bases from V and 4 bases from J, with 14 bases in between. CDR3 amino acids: CASTRTDTYEQYF. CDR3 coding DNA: TGTGCCAGCACCCGAACAGATACTTACGAGCAGTACTTC.

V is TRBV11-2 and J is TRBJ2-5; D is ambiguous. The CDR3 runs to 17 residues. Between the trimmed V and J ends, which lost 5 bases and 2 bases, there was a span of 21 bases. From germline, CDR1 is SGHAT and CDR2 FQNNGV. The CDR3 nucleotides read TGTGCCAGCAGCATTTTTGCTTCTGTCGCAGGACAAGAGACCCAGTACTTC. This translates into CASSIFASVAGQETQYF.